The 19 T cell receptor beta chains reported below all come from one sample, sequenced in a study of T cell repertoires in cytomegalovirus infection. TCRdb re-called the reads with MiXCR, one entry per CDR3 protein. In the table there are nearly 450,000 distinct CDR3 sequences, approximately 30% of which are singletons. The specimen was PBMCs. Source of these receptors: a human donor in good health (CMV status not recorded). Some clones in this sample may be carry-over from other donors' samples.

The table lists this clonotype with many counts. The V gene is TRBV27, the J gene TRBJ1-1; D may be TRBD1 (6 bases). The length of the CDR3 is 16 residues. The V gene lost 5 bases and the J gene lost 4 bases, with 20 bases spanning the gap. Germline CDR1 and CDR2: MNHEY and SMNVEV (reference sequence). The CDR3 nucleotides read TGTGCCAGCAGTCTAGGAAGGGGGAGGTTGGGCACTGAAGCTTTCTTT. This sequence encodes CASSLGRGRLGTEAFF.

The chain joins TRBV6-4 to TRBJ2-3; the match to TRBD2 covers 8 bases. V shed 6 bases, J shed 0 bases, and the junction held 5 bases outside the gene matches. The CDR3 loop spans 15 amino acids. Germline-derived CDR1 and CDR2 are MRHNA and SNTAGT. CDR3 protein: CASRKSGGSTDTQYF. CDR3 DNA sequence: TGTGCCAGCAGGAAGAGCGGGGGAAGCACAGATACGCAGTATTTT.

In the case of this clonotype: The junction does not match germline at one end; this may be a read error. The chain joins TRBV2 to TRBJ2-5, with TRBD1 identical over 11 bases. The germline V gene encodes CDR1 SNHLY and CDR2 FYNNEI. The CDR3 consists of 15 residues. The CDR3 sequence: CDSREGQGDGETQYF. The CDR3 region has the DNA TGTGACAGCAGAGAGGGACAGGGGGACGGGGAGACCCAGTACTTC.

This clonotype was detected once. The chain combines TRBV28 with TRBJ1-4; D gene ambiguous. Germline V lookup: CDR1 MDHEN, CDR2 SYDVKM. V lost 6 bases and J 5 bases, leaving 13 bases between the germline ends. This CDR3 comprises 14 residues. CDR3 region: CASSRPEGNEKLFF. The DNA for the CDR3 is TGTGCCAGCAGCCGTCCCGAGGGAAATGAAAAACTGTTTTTT.

This clonotype was counted once. A much larger clone differs from this one at a single base, so this may be a read error. This chain connects TRBV6-2 or TRBV6-3 to TRBJ1-1; D might be TRBD1 (5 bases). The CDR3 spans 15 residues. V was pared by 2 bases and J by 5 bases, with 15 bases between. CDR1 and CDR2 from the germline V gene are MNHEY and SVGEGT. CDR3 sequence reads: CASSYPGPGTTEAFF. Here the CDR3 DNA reads TGTGCCAGCAGTTACCCCGGACCGGGGACGACTGAAGCTTTCTTT.

Regarding this clonotype: A much larger clonotype is one base distant, so this may be a read error. V and J are TRBV6-1 and TRBJ2-1, with 10 positions matching TRBD2. Germline values: CDR1 MNHNS, CDR2 SASEGT. Losses at the gene ends were 10 bases for V and 0 bases for J; bases not matched to a gene: 6. This CDR3 is built from 15 residues. For the CDR3, the DNA is TGTGCCATCACAACTAGCGGGAACTCCTACAATGAGCAGTTCTTC. The encoded protein is CAITTSGNSYNEQFF.

V is TRBV19 and J is TRBJ2-5; 13 nucleotides agree with TRBD2. The CDR3 runs to 14 residues. V gave up 8 bases and J gave up 7 bases; unmatched junction bases: 7. CDR1 is LNHDA, CDR2 SQIVND, per germline (reference sequence). For the CDR3, the DNA is TGTGCCAGTGGCCTGACTAGCGGGGGGCGGACCCAGTACTTC. Translating it yields CASGLTSGGRTQYF. Filled out from reference TRBV19 and TRBJ2-5, the complete variable domain reads DGGITQSPKYLFRKEGQNVTLSCEQNLNHDAMYWYRQDPGQGLRLIYYSQIVNDFQKGDIAEGYSVSREKKESFPLTVTSAQKNPTAFYLCASGLTSGGRTQYFGPGTRLLVL.

This clonotype was picked up a small number of times. This sequence joins TRBV12-3 or TRBV12-4 and TRBJ1-2; D is possibly TRBD1 (6 bases). CDR3 length: 14 residues. V lost 7 bases and J 5 bases, leaving 17 bases between the germline ends. CDR3: CASTRDIGWYGYTF. The DNA for the CDR3 is TGTGCCAGCACCCGGGACATCGGGTGGTATGGCTACACCTTC.

J is TRBJ2-1 and V is TRBV11-2, with 12 positions matching TRBD2. This CDR3 has 14 amino acids. Germline trimming cut 6 bases from V and 13 bases from J; bases unmatched to any gene: 10. Germline lookup yields CDR1 SGHAT and CDR2 FQNNGV. DNA of the CDR3: TGTGCCAGCAGAAAATTACTAGCGGGGGGACAACAGTTCTTC. Encoded protein: CASRKLLAGGQQFF.

V is TRBV12-3 or TRBV12-4 and J is TRBJ2-1, with D maybe TRBD2 (7 bases). Trimming removed 7 bases from V and 2 bases from J, with 15 bases in between. The CDR3 has 15 residues. In nucleotides, the CDR3 is TGTGCCAGCACTGGTATCGGGGGGCCCTACAATGAGCAGTTCTTC. Its protein product is CASTGIGGPYNEQFF.

This clonotype showed up just a few times. The V and J genes are TRBV5-6 and TRBJ1-5; D is unresolved. This CDR3 is built from 17 residues. Germline V lookup: CDR1 SGHDT, CDR2 YYEEEE. With 1 base removed from V and 0 bases from J, the gap between germline ends came to 14 bases. CDR3 sequence (DNA): TGTGCCAGCAGCTTGCGTGCGGGCGCCTATAGCAATCAGCCCCAGCATTTT. Protein sequence: CASSLRAGAYSNQPQHF.

J is TRBJ2-7 and V is TRBV5-5; perhaps TRBD2 as D (6 bases). Germline V gene lookup returns CDR1 SGHKS and CDR2 YYEKEE (reference sequence). V was pared by 4 bases and J by 4 bases, with 15 bases between. This CDR3 comprises 14 residues. The CDR3 here is CASSPGGGHYEQYF. DNA for the CDR3: TGTGCCAGCAGCCCCGGGGGAGGACATTACGAGCAGTACTTC.

This chain connects TRBV11-2 to TRBJ1-1; D is possibly TRBD1 (5 bases). V lost 7 bases to trimming and J lost 11 bases, with 17 bases between them. Germline V gene lookup returns CDR1 SGHAT and CDR2 FQNNGV. The CDR3 loop spans 12 amino acids. CDR3 loop: CASTRREGKAFF. CDR3 nucleotides: TGTGCCAGCACCCGCCGGGAGGGGAAGGCTTTCTTT.

The rearrangement uses TRBV5-6 and TRBJ1-2; D ambiguous. Germline V gene sequence: CDR1 SGHDT, CDR2 YYEEEE. The germline V and J ends were trimmed by 0 bases and 1 base, with 13 bases remaining between them. This CDR3 contains 16 residues. In DNA, the CDR3 is TGTGCCAGCAGCTTGGCCACAGCCAACTATAACTATGGCTACACCTTC. Its protein product is CASSLATANYNYGYTF.

The genes are TRBV6-9 and TRBJ1-5; 9 positions agree with TRBD1. V was clipped by 4 bases and J by 4 bases; unmatched bases: 14. The CDR3 runs 18 residues. CDR1 is MNHGY and CDR2 is SVAAGI in the germline V gene. The CDR3 coding sequence is TGTGCCAGCAGTTCCCGGACCCGGACAGGGGCCCCAAATCAGCCCCAGCATTTT. Its protein product is CASSSRTRTGAPNQPQHF.

This clonotype was detected a few times. V gene TRBV11-2 combines with J gene TRBJ1-1; no firm D call. The CDR3 has 16 residues. The V gene lost 1 base and the J gene lost 1 base, with 13 bases spanning the gap. Germline CDR1 and CDR2: SGHAT and FQNNGV. CDR3 in DNA: TGTGCCAGCAGCTTAGTGCTGGTCAGGAGGAACACTGAAGCTTTCTTT. The encoded protein is CASSLVLVRRNTEAFF. The full variable domain, with the rest looked up from reference TRBV11-2 and TRBJ1-1, is EAGVAQSPRYKIIEKRQSVAFWCNPISGHATLYWYQQILGQGPKLLIQFQNNGVVDDSQLPKDRFSAERLKGVDSTLKIQPAKLEDSAVYLCASSLVLVRRNTEAFFGQGTRLTVV.

This clonotype has ten or more counts. The chain has TRBV6-1 and TRBJ2-5, with TRBD1 as a possible D gene (6 bases). Germline values: CDR1 MNHNS, CDR2 SASEGT. The ends were cut back, 7 bases at V and 7 bases at J, with 19 bases in the middle. The CDR3 loop spans 14 amino acids. CDR3 bases: TGTGCCAGCATCCGACAGGCGTCCGCAAGGACCCAGTACTTC. Residues: CASIRQASARTQYF.

This clonotype showed up just a few times. J is TRBJ2-2 and V is TRBV14, with TRBD2 identical over 11 bases. V shed 4 bases and J 2 bases; nucleotides not matched to a gene: 3. The CDR3 is made up of 16 amino acids. Germline assignment: CDR1 SGHDN and CDR2 FVKESK. As DNA, the CDR3 is TGTGCCAGCAGCCGACTAGCGGGGCTTAACACCGGGGAGCTGTTTTTT. It specifies CASSRLAGLNTGELFF.

This rearrangement joins TRBV18 to TRBJ2-2; TRBD2 might be the D (5 bases). CDR1 KGHSH and CDR2 LQKENI come from the germline V gene. V was shortened by 0 bases and J by 4 bases, with 9 bases between the two germline ends. The CDR3 has 15 amino acids. The CDR3, as DNA: TGTGCCAGCTCACCACCGGGCAGCGGCACCGGGGAGCTGTTTTTT. Its protein product is CASSPPGSGTGELFF.